Listed here are 22 T cell receptor beta chains from one sample, sequenced in a study of cytomegalovirus exposure and HLA in healthy donors (dated by TCRdb to the late 2010s). Library creation used the immunoSEQ multiplex PCR assay. For the multiplex PCR, a mixture combining 60 forward primers for TCR Vbeta segments and 13 reverse primers for TCR Jbeta segments was used. This is the immuneACCESS table as TCRdb keeps it, with only in-frame sequences that have V and J called. A part of the clones is gone; compared with another copy, unresolved V genes explain less than half, and the rest is unexplained. Within this sample are 110,000 to 150,000 clones, with around 73% of them counted one time only. The ten biggest clones cover around 1.7% of the sample. Sequencing was done on a sample of PBMCs. Source of these receptors: a female donor in good health and CMV-seronegative.

This chain links TRBV28 with TRBJ1-5; 7 nucleotides align to TRBD1. Germline-derived CDR1 and CDR2 are MDHEN and SYDVKM. With V trimmed by 5 bases and J by 5 bases, 12 bases remained unmatched. This CDR3 is built from 16 residues. In DNA form, the CDR3 reads TGTGCCAGCAGTGACCCGAGACAGGGTAGGGATCAGCCCCAGCATTTT. Its protein is CASSDPRQGRDQPQHF.

The chain is built from TRBV5-1 and TRBJ1-1; D remains unclear. Trimming cost V 0 bases and J 1 base, with 7 bases left between them. CDR3 length equals 14 residues. Looked up from germline, CDR1 is SGHRS and CDR2 is YFSETQ. The CDR3 sequence is CASSLASGNTEAFF. The CDR3 DNA reads TGCGCCAGCAGCTTGGCCTCCGGGAACACTGAAGCTTTCTTT. Complete variable domain (other parts from reference TRBV5-1 and TRBJ1-1): KAGVTQTPRYLIKTRGQQVTLSCSPISGHRSVSWYQQTPGQGLQFLFEYFSETQRNKGNFPGRFSGRQFSNSRSEMNVSTLELGDSALYLCASSLASGNTEAFFGQGTRLTVV.

The CDR3 here is CASSGRVRDQPQHF. The CDR3 nucleotides are TGTGCCAGCAGTGGGAGGGTACGCGATCAGCCCCAGCATTTT. This sequence joins TRBV2 and TRBJ1-5; no clear D. V lost 4 bases and J 5 bases, leaving 12 bases between the germline ends. The CDR3 consists of 14 residues. In germline, CDR1 is SNHLY, CDR2 FYNNEI.

This chain connects TRBV5-1 to TRBJ2-7, with a tentative D call TRBD2 (6 bases). In germline, CDR1 is SGHRS, CDR2 YFSETQ. This CDR3 has 14 residues. The germline V and J ends were trimmed by 0 bases and 3 bases, with 10 bases remaining between them. This CDR3 reads CASSLGGVNYEQYF. Here the CDR3 DNA reads TGCGCCAGCAGCTTGGGCGGGGTAAACTACGAGCAGTACTTC.

This chain joins TRBV6-5 and TRBJ1-3; D possibly corresponds to TRBD1 (5 bases). The CDR3 sequence is 12 residues long. Trimming shortened V by 6 bases and J by 8 bases, and 11 bases separated the two germline ends. Germline CDR1 is MNHEY and CDR2 is SVGAGI. The CDR3 spells CASSAQGHTIYF. The CDR3 coding sequence is TGTGCCAGCAGCGCTCAGGGTCACACCATATATTTT.

The chain links TRBV6-5 to TRBJ1-2, with 10 bases identical to TRBD1. Germline CDR1 is MNHEY and CDR2 is SVGAGI. The CDR3 loop spans 15 amino acids. With 2 bases clipped from V and 6 bases from J, the junction kept 6 bases outside the gene matches. The CDR3 here is CASSYTATGGNGYTF. The DNA of the CDR3 is TGTGCCAGCAGTTACACAGCGACAGGGGGCAATGGCTACACCTTC.

The gene calls are TRBV7-3 and TRBJ2-1, with D possibly TRBD2 on 5 matching bases. Trimming removed 5 bases from V and 5 bases from J, with 16 bases in between. The CDR3 sequence is 15 residues long. Per the germline V gene, CDR1 is SGHTA and CDR2 is FQGTGA. The CDR3 coding sequence is TGTGCCAGCAGCCTTGGGCTGAGAGGGAACAATGAGCAGTTCTTC. This translates into CASSLGLRGNNEQFF.

V usage is TRBV7-8 and J usage is TRBJ1-1; 11 bases fit TRBD1. This CDR3 contains 17 residues. Unmatched junction bases numbered 9, after V lost 5 bases and J lost 1 base. Germline V CDR1 and CDR2: SGHVS, FQNEAQ. The CDR3 nucleotides are TGTGCCAGCAGCGGGCGGACAGGGGGCTTTGGGAACACTGAAGCTTTCTTT. Amino acid sequence: CASSGRTGGFGNTEAFF.

The chain joins TRBV5-1 to TRBJ1-2; D unresolved. Germline lookup yields CDR1 SGHRS and CDR2 YFSETQ. Trimming took off 4 bases at V and 5 bases at J, with 18 bases between the two ends. CDR3 length: 15 amino acids. CDR3 sequence: CASSPSGEVGYGYTF. CDR3 bases: TGCGCCAGCAGCCCTTCTGGGGAGGTTGGGTATGGCTACACCTTC. The full variable domain, in which reference TRBV5-1 and TRBJ1-2 provide the parts outside the CDR3, is KAGVTQTPRYLIKTRGQQVTLSCSPISGHRSVSWYQQTPGQGLQFLFEYFSETQRNKGNFPGRFSGRQFSNSRSEMNVSTLELGDSALYLCASSPSGEVGYGYTFGSGTRLTVV.

V is TRBV6-6 and J is TRBJ1-1, with D unresolved. Trimming removed 5 bases from V and 5 bases from J, with 12 bases in between. The germline V gene has CDR1 MNHNY and CDR2 SVGAGI (reference sequence). The CDR3 runs to 13 residues. The CDR3 DNA reads TGTGCCAGCAGTGCGGAGGGTGGGACTGAAGCTTTCTTT. This sequence encodes CASSAEGGTEAFF.

The genes are TRBV6-1 and TRBJ2-7; 10 positions match TRBD1. The V segment lost 4 bases and the J segment 4 bases; nucleotides outside the gene matches: 10. The CDR3 has 16 amino acids. Germline V gives CDR1 MNHNS, CDR2 SASEGT. The CDR3 DNA reads TGTGCCAGCAGTGCCCTGCAACCGGGACAGGGGTACGAGCAGTACTTC. This translates into CASSALQPGQGYEQYF.

The gene calls are TRBV7-9 and TRBJ2-3; TRBD1 aligns across 9 bases. CDR1 is SEHNR and CDR2 is FQNEAQ in the germline V gene (reference sequence). The junction had 6 bases not matched to a gene; V was cut back by 5 bases and J by 3 bases. The CDR3 runs 15 residues. Here the CDR3 reads CASSRTGTGTDTQYF. In DNA, the CDR3 is TGTGCCAGCAGCCGGACAGGGACAGGGACAGATACGCAGTATTTT.

This clone showed up just once. CDR3 sequence: CAISEGLYNEQFF. The CDR3 region has the DNA TGTGCCATCAGTGAGGGACTCTACAATGAGCAGTTCTTC. This chain joins TRBV10-3 and TRBJ2-1; D may be TRBD2 (5 bases). The CDR3 is 13 residues long. The V gene lost 2 bases and the J gene lost 3 bases, with 5 bases spanning the gap. Germline-derived CDR1 and CDR2 are ENHRY and SYGVKD.

The chain has TRBV25-1 and TRBJ2-5; TRBD2 matches at 8 bases. The CDR3 has 14 amino acids. From germline, CDR1 is MGHDK and CDR2 SYGVNS. After removal of 4 bases from V and 0 bases from J, the junction contained 1 base not matched to a gene. The DNA for the CDR3 is TGTGCCAGCAGTGCGGGGGGGTACCAAGAGACCCAGTACTTC. Protein: CASSAGGYQETQYF.

This clone has just one count. The gene calls are TRBV7-9 and TRBJ1-1, with 8 positions matching TRBD1. V shed 5 bases and J 4 bases; nucleotides not matched to a gene: 18. The CDR3 has 18 residues. The V gene's germline CDR1 is SEHNR and CDR2 FQNEAQ (reference sequence). Here the CDR3 reads CASSVDRVNLGLGTEAFF. CDR3 coding DNA: TGTGCCAGCAGCGTGGACAGGGTTAATCTGGGGTTGGGCACTGAAGCTTTCTTT.

The chain employs TRBV5-1 and TRBJ2-5; 12 nucleotides match TRBD2. Germline CDR1 is SGHRS and CDR2 is YFSETQ. Unmatched junction bases numbered 5, after V lost 4 bases and J lost 1 base. This CDR3 is built from 16 residues. The CDR3 protein is CASSPGLAGFQETQYF. The CDR3, as DNA: TGCGCCAGCAGCCCTGGACTAGCGGGGTTCCAAGAGACCCAGTACTTC. The entire variable domain, with the rest obtained from reference TRBV5-1 and TRBJ2-5, is as follows: KAGVTQTPRYLIKTRGQQVTLSCSPISGHRSVSWYQQTPGQGLQFLFEYFSETQRNKGNFPGRFSGRQFSNSRSEMNVSTLELGDSALYLCASSPGLAGFQETQYFGPGTRLLVL.

The genes are TRBV5-6 and TRBJ2-3; perhaps TRBD2 as D (5 bases). The V gene lost 4 bases and the J gene lost 2 bases, with 14 bases spanning the gap. CDR1 and CDR2 from the germline V gene are SGHDT and YYEEEE. The CDR3 contains 15 residues. The CDR3 here is CASSRSAGLTDTQYF. The CDR3 nucleotides are TGTGCCAGCAGCCGCTCGGCGGGCCTCACAGATACGCAGTATTTT.

The V and J genes are TRBV28 and TRBJ1-1; D unclear. The germline V and J ends were trimmed by 1 base and 3 bases, with 9 bases remaining between them. The CDR3 length is 14 residues. Germline lookup yields CDR1 MDHEN and CDR2 SYDVKM. CDR3 DNA: TGTGCCAGCAGTTTATCCAGGATGGACACTGAAGCTTTCTTT. It encodes CASSLSRMDTEAFF. The whole variable domain, filled in from reference TRBV28 and TRBJ1-1, reads DVKVTQSSRYLVKRTGEKVFLECVQDMDHENMFWYRQDPGLGLRLIYFSYDVKMKEKGDIPEGYSVSREKKERFSLILESASTNQTSMYLCASSLSRMDTEAFFGQGTRLTVV.

The chain couples TRBV27 to TRBJ1-3, with unresolved D. Trimming left V 0 bases short and J 5 bases short, with 8 bases between. The V gene's germline CDR1 is MNHEY and CDR2 SMNVEV (reference sequence). This CDR3 spans 14 amino acids. Here the CDR3 reads CASSLSPGRNTIYF. In DNA, the CDR3 is TGTGCCAGCAGTTTATCACCGGGTCGAAACACCATATATTTT.

The chain couples TRBV10-1 to TRBJ1-3, with D uncertain. Trimming shortened V by 6 bases and J by 4 bases, and 19 bases separated the two germline ends. The CDR3 consists of 16 residues. The germline V gene encodes CDR1 WNHNN and CDR2 SYGVQD (reference sequence). The CDR3 here is CASRRIPTGEGNTIYF. In DNA, the CDR3 is TGCGCCAGCAGACGAATTCCGACGGGAGAAGGAAACACCATATATTTT.

CDR3 DNA sequence: TGCGCCAGCAGCGTTGACTCCGGGGAGCTGTTTTTT. This codes for CASSVDSGELFF. The rearrangement joins TRBV5-1 to TRBJ2-2; D uncertain. The CDR3 has 12 residues. Trimming shortened V by 4 bases and J by 6 bases, and 7 bases separated the two germline ends. Germline V gene lookup returns CDR1 SGHRS and CDR2 YFSETQ.

The V gene is TRBV27, the J gene TRBJ2-1; tentative D call: TRBD2 (5 bases). V lost 8 bases, J lost 1 base, and 15 bases lay in between. The CDR3 is made up of 15 amino acids. Germline CDR1 reads MNHEY; CDR2 reads SMNVEV (reference sequence). CDR3 sequence reads: CASRGLGESYNEQFF. The CDR3, as DNA: TGTGCCAGCCGGGGATTAGGTGAGTCCTACAATGAGCAGTTCTTC.